The entry below describes one T cell receptor (beta chain). This CDR3 is 16 amino acids long. J gave up 11 bases and V 4 bases, and 17 bases lay outside the gene matches. The germline CDR1 and CDR2 sequences are MDHEN and SYDVKM. This entry is derived from a study of blood T cell repertoires in COVID-19. For the study at large: Collection of acute and convalescent COVID-19 samples took place in the United States, Italy and Spain. In each case, the material was cDNA or gDNA derived from T cells, B-cell-depleted T cells, or PBMCs.

In the authors' methods: Cell counts per sample came from amplifying reference gene primers. Measured with immunoSEQ multiplex PCR; TCRdb has only the in-frame clones, and not every one. V, J and clone size reflect that table, while D and trimming were determined from the DNA. The table shows over 250,000 clones, with 75% to 90% occurring only once. The receptor was derived from a woman between 70 and 85 years old with acute or convalescent COVID-19. The chain is built from TRBV28 and TRBJ2-3; TRBD2 matches at 8 bases. Source material: peripheral blood. CDR3 residues: CASSSPGGGSSNLQYF. The CDR3 DNA reads as TGTGCCAGCAGTTCCCCTGGCGGGGGGAGCTCAAATTTGCAGTATTTT. Filled out from reference TRBV28 and TRBJ2-3, the complete variable domain reads DVKVTQSSRYLVKRTGEKVFLECVQDMDHENMFWYRQDPGLGLRLIYFSYDVKMKEKGDIPEGYSVSREKKERFSLILESASTNQTSMYLCASSSPGGGSSNLQYFGPGTRLTVL.